These 14 T cell receptor beta chains were sequenced from one sample in a study of T cell repertoires in cytomegalovirus infection. One entry per CDR3 protein, called by TCRdb with MiXCR from the reads. The profile shows 250,000 to 400,000 distinct CDR3 sequences, around a quarter of them singletons. These TCRs are of unknown antigen specificity. The source material was cultured PBMCs, sampled from culture after CMV antigen stimulation. Source of these receptors: a human donor in good health (CMV status not recorded). Some clones in this sample may be carry-over from other donors' samples.

This clonotype was seen a handful of times. The chain joins TRBV10-3 to TRBJ2-3; possible D gene TRBD2, 5 bases. The CDR3 is 12 residues long. Germline CDR1 and CDR2: ENHRY and SYGVKD. V was trimmed by 6 bases and J by 5 bases, leaving 9 bases between them. The CDR3 region is CAISTREDTQYF. CDR3 nucleotides: TGTGCCATCAGCACACGGGAAGATACGCAGTATTTT.

This clonotype was counted only a few times. The chain has TRBV6-1 and TRBJ2-7; the D gene is possibly TRBD1 (5 bases). CDR1 is MNHNS and CDR2 is SASEGT in the germline V gene. The ends were cut back, 6 bases at V and 0 bases at J, with 18 bases in the middle. The CDR3 spans 16 residues. The CDR3 coding sequence is TGTGCCAGCAGACTCCACCAGGGCCGATACTCCTACGAGCAGTACTTC. As protein: CASRLHQGRYSYEQYF.

The table lists this clonotype with many counts. The chain recombines TRBV7-8 with TRBJ2-5; D uncertain. Per the germline V gene, CDR1 is SGHVS and CDR2 is FQNEAQ. This CDR3 spans 14 amino acids. Deletions cut 7 bases from V and 2 bases from J, with 14 bases between. CDR3 protein: CASTPTQPQETQYF. CDR3 nucleotide sequence: TGTGCCAGCACCCCCACTCAACCTCAAGAGACCCAGTACTTC. The whole variable domain, filled in from reference TRBV7-8 and TRBJ2-5, reads GAGVSQSPRYKVAKRGQDVALRCDPISGHVSLFWYQQALGQGPEFLTYFQNEAQLDKSGLPSDRFFAERPEGSVSTLKIQRTQQEDSAVYLCASTPTQPQETQYFGPGTRLLVL.

The V and J genes are TRBV25-1 and TRBJ1-1; TRBD1 matches at 11 bases. This CDR3 contains 13 residues. Germline V gene sequence: CDR1 MGHDK, CDR2 SYGVNS. Trimming took 6 bases from V and 8 from J; bases not matched to a gene: 5. The CDR3 coding sequence is TGTGCCAGCAGAGGGACAGGGGGACGGGAAGCTTTCTTT. Its translation: CASRGTGGREAFF. Variable domain in full (rest from reference TRBV25-1 and TRBJ1-1): EADIYQTPRYLVIGTGKKITLECSQTMGHDKMYWYQQDPGMELHLIHYSYGVNSTEKGDLSSESTVSRIRTEHFPLTLESARPSHTSQYLCASRGTGGREAFFGQGTRLTVV.

In its sample, this clonotype was seen a few times. The chain links TRBV25-1 to TRBJ2-5; a possible D gene is TRBD2 (7 bases). CDR1 and CDR2 (germline): MGHDK, SYGVNS. The V end was cut by 4 bases, the J end by 3 bases, with 18 bases between. The CDR3 has 16 amino acids. For the CDR3, the DNA is TGTGCCAGCAGTGGGGGTTGGCGGGGGCGCGAAGAGACCCAGTACTTC. It encodes CASSGGWRGREETQYF.

At least ten counts were recorded for this clonotype. The V call is TRBV12-3 or TRBV12-4, the J call TRBJ1-1; 8 positions match TRBD1. The CDR3 has 14 amino acids. Unmatched junction bases numbered 9, after V lost 8 bases and J lost 4 bases. The CDR3 region has the DNA TGTGCCAGCGGACCGACAGGGGACATCACTGAAGCTTTCTTT. Protein: CASGPTGDITEAFF.

This clonotype has just a few counts. V usage is TRBV29-1 and J usage is TRBJ2-5; D may match TRBD1 or TRBD2 (5 bases each). Germline V gene sequence: CDR1 SQVTM, CDR2 ANQGSEA. V dropped 5 bases and J dropped 2 bases, with 12 bases sitting between them. CDR3 length: 13 amino acids. The DNA of the CDR3 is TGCAGCGTTTCACGGGGCCCTCAAGAGACCCAGTACTTC. It encodes CSVSRGPQETQYF. Supplemented by reference TRBV29-1 and TRBJ2-5, the full variable domain reads SAVISQKPSRDICQRGTSLTIQCQVDSQVTMMFWYRQQPGQSLTLIATANQGSEATYESGFVIDKFPISRPNLTFSTLTVSNMSPEDSSIYLCSVSRGPQETQYFGPGTRLLVL.

The chain uses TRBV28 and TRBJ2-2, with D possibly being TRBD1 (6 bases). CDR1 is MDHEN, CDR2 SYDVKM, per germline. This CDR3 has 15 amino acids. V was clipped by 8 bases and J by 1 base, with 14 bases between them. The CDR3 region is CASRLGQMNTGELFF. Written as DNA, the CDR3 is TGTGCCAGCCGATTAGGACAGATGAACACCGGGGAGCTGTTTTTT.

This clonotype was seen a few times. The chain uses TRBV5-4 and TRBJ2-1; TRBD2 matches 11 bases. Trimming removed 4 bases from V and 0 bases from J; junction bases left unmatched: 6. Germline V gene sequence: CDR1 SGHNT, CDR2 YYREEE (reference sequence). This CDR3 contains 17 residues. The CDR3 nucleotides are TGTGCCAGCAGCCTGGGACTAGCGGAGAGCTCCTACAATGAGCAGTTCTTC. This translates into CASSLGLAESSYNEQFF.

This clonotype was seen more than once but under ten times. Compared with germline, one end of the junction differs, possibly owing to a read error. The chain combines TRBV11-3 with TRBJ1-1; D not certain. This CDR3 has 16 residues. Germline lookup yields CDR1 SGHNT and CDR2 YENEEA. The CDR3 sequence: CASNLGSTTPSTEAFF. The CDR3 nucleotides read TGTGCCAGCAACTTAGGGTCAACTACTCCGAGCACTGAAGCTTTCTTT.

The chain recombines TRBV10-1 with TRBJ2-3; the match to TRBD2 covers 9 bases. The CDR3 has 16 residues. V dropped 5 bases and J dropped 3; count of bases not matched to a gene: 9. Germline CDR1 and CDR2: WNHNN and SYGVQD (reference sequence). CDR3 loop: CASSFIAGAETDTQYF. CDR3 DNA sequence: TGCGCCAGCAGTTTCATAGCGGGAGCTGAAACAGATACGCAGTATTTT.

This clonotype is a singleton in its sample. V is TRBV11-3 and J is TRBJ1-1; D may be TRBD1 (6 bases). Germline V gives CDR1 SGHNT, CDR2 YENEEA. Trimming took off 4 bases at V and 0 bases at J, with 12 bases between the two ends. This CDR3 has 15 residues. CDR3 sequence (DNA): TGTGCCAGCAGCTCCAGGGGACCCTTGAACACTGAAGCTTTCTTT. It yields the protein CASSSRGPLNTEAFF. Based on the CDR3 plus reference TRBV11-3 and TRBJ1-1, the full variable domain is EAGVVQSPRYKIIEKKQPVAFWCNPISGHNTLYWYLQNLGQGPELLIRYENEEAVDDSQLPKDRFSAERLKGVDSTLKIQPAELGDSAVYLCASSSRGPLNTEAFFGQGTRLTVV.

This clonotype appeared a few times. J is TRBJ2-5 and V is TRBV7-8, with 9 bases aligning to TRBD2. The CDR3 sequence is 16 residues long. Looked up from germline, CDR1 is SGHVS and CDR2 is FQNEAQ. Losses at the gene ends were 5 bases for V and 2 bases for J; bases not matched to a gene: 9. CDR3 DNA: TGTGCCAGCAGCCTGTCCCGACTAGCGGAGCAAGAGACCCAGTACTTC. It is translated as CASSLSRLAEQETQYF. The full variable domain, its missing parts supplied by reference TRBV7-8 and TRBJ2-5, is GAGVSQSPRYKVAKRGQDVALRCDPISGHVSLFWYQQALGQGPEFLTYFQNEAQLDKSGLPSDRFFAERPEGSVSTLKIQRTQQEDSAVYLCASSLSRLAEQETQYFGPGTRLLVL.

The V call is TRBV25-1, the J call TRBJ2-2, with 7 bases that match TRBD1. CDR1 is MGHDK, CDR2 SYGVNS, per germline. This CDR3 is built from 14 residues. J lost 2 bases, V lost 7 bases, and 4 bases had no gene match. The CDR3 coding sequence is TGTGCCAGCACCCGGGACAGTAACACCGGGGAGCTGTTTTTT. Amino acid sequence: CASTRDSNTGELFF.